Below are 14 T cell receptor beta chains sequenced from a single sample in a study of blood T cell repertoires in COVID-19 (TCRdb year 2020). Library method: the immunoSEQ multiplex PCR assay. TCRdb re-hosts the immuneACCESS table, in-frame sequences only. Its copies lack some clones; in the studies checked, an unresolved V gene accounts for under half of them, and the cause for the rest is not known. In this sample the table shows about 87,000 clones, around three quarters of which occur a single time. Around 4% of the sample is taken by the ten largest. Sequencing input: peripheral blood. The receptors were sampled from a woman in her 50s with acute or convalescent COVID-19.

This clone came up once. V is TRBV2 and J is TRBJ2-1; 10 nucleotides line up with TRBD1. The CDR3 sequence is 14 residues long. From germline, CDR1 is SNHLY and CDR2 FYNNEI. J was trimmed by 9 bases and V by 6 bases; bases with no gene match: 8. Here the CDR3 DNA reads TGTGCCAGCAGCGAGGACAGGGGGATGGGTGAGCAGTTCTTC. Amino acid sequence: CASSEDRGMGEQFF.

The CDR3 loop reads CASSLMGGTLSPLHF. The DNA for the CDR3 is TGTGCCAGCAGTTTGATGGGGGGGACTCTTTCACCCCTCCACTTT. This chain connects TRBV27 to TRBJ1-6; a possible D gene is TRBD1 (5 bases). V was cut by 3 bases and J by 9 bases, with 15 bases left in between. In germline, CDR1 is MNHEY, CDR2 SMNVEV (reference sequence). The CDR3 spans 15 residues.

This chain joins TRBV4-1 and TRBJ1-5, with TRBD1 matching 8 bases. The J segment lost 4 bases and the V segment lost 5 bases, leaving 7 bases of the junction unmatched. Germline-derived CDR1 and CDR2 are MGHRA and YSYEKL. This CDR3 has 15 residues. CDR3 residues: CASSSGDRQNQPQHF. Here the CDR3 DNA reads TGCGCCAGCAGCTCGGGGGACAGGCAAAATCAGCCCCAGCATTTT.

In DNA, the CDR3 is TGTGCCAGCAGCCCAGCGGGACAGGGGGCTGGAAACACCATATATTTT. This codes for CASSPAGQGAGNTIYF. The V gene is TRBV4-2, the J gene TRBJ1-3, with 11 bases lining up with TRBD1. Trimming at V came to 4 bases and at J to 2 bases, leaving 4 bases not matched to a gene. The CDR3 sequence is 16 residues long. Germline-derived CDR1 and CDR2 are LGHNA and YNFKEQ.

This clone was detected once. The chain has TRBV19 and TRBJ1-6, with D possibly being TRBD1 (5 bases). Trimming left V 7 bases short and J 7 bases short, with 14 bases between. The CDR3 length is 14 residues. Germline-derived CDR1 and CDR2 are LNHDA and SQIVND (reference sequence). In DNA, the CDR3 is TGTGCCAGTACCAGTCGGGAGGGGAATTCACCCCTCCACTTT. Encoded protein: CASTSREGNSPLHF.

This chain links TRBV7-2 with TRBJ1-2, with D unresolved. V dropped 3 bases and J dropped 6 bases, with 14 bases sitting between them. CDR3 size: 14 residues. Germline values: CDR1 SGHTA, CDR2 FQGNSA. CDR3 coding DNA: TGTGCCAGCAGCTTTGGCATGTCAATGGATGGCTACACCTTC. Protein product: CASSFGMSMDGYTF.

This sequence joins TRBV10-3 and TRBJ2-3; TRBD2 is a possible D gene (5 bases). The CDR3 totals 13 residues. Germline loops: CDR1 ENHRY, CDR2 SYGVKD. V lost 3 bases and J 3 bases, leaving 7 bases between the germline ends. The CDR3 DNA follows: TGTGCCATCAGTGAAAGGAGGACAGATACGCAGTATTTT. Translated: CAISERRTDTQYF.

The gene calls are TRBV5-6 and TRBJ2-1; TRBD1 aligns across 9 bases. The CDR3 spans 16 residues. V was clipped by 5 bases and J by 5 bases; unmatched bases: 11. The germline CDR1 and CDR2 sequences are SGHDT and YYEEEE. The CDR3 DNA sequence: TGTGCCAGCAGTCCCCCCGGCGGGACAGGGAACAATGAGCAGTTCTTC. Translation gives CASSPPGGTGNNEQFF.

This clone was detected a few times. The rearrangement uses TRBV9 and TRBJ2-3; TRBD2 matches at 15 bases. With V trimmed by 4 bases and J by 3 bases, 12 bases remained unmatched. Per germline, CDR1 SGDLS and CDR2 YYNGEE. The CDR3 loop spans 19 amino acids. CDR3 sequence (DNA): TGTGCCAGCAGCCCCCGGACTAGCGGGGGGGCGTTGGGGACAGATACGCAGTATTTT. It encodes CASSPRTSGGALGTDTQYF.

The chain's CDR3 is CAWSLITGGRGNTIYF. CDR3 nucleotides: TGTGCCTGGAGCCTCATAACAGGGGGTCGTGGAAACACCATATATTTT. The rearrangement uses TRBV30 and TRBJ1-3, with 8 bases aligning to TRBD1. Germline V lookup: CDR1 GTSNPN, CDR2 SVGIG (reference sequence). V trimming: 3 bases; J trimming: 3 bases; junction bases outside the gene matches: 10. The CDR3 contains 16 residues.

The V gene is TRBV7-9, the J gene TRBJ2-5; D gene unclear. Germline CDR1 SEHNR, CDR2 FQNEAQ (reference sequence). Trimming shortened V by 5 bases and J by 5 bases, and 12 bases separated the two germline ends. This CDR3 is built from 13 residues. The CDR3 spells CASSPTVGETQYF. The CDR3 nucleotides are TGTGCCAGCAGCCCGACGGTCGGGGAGACCCAGTACTTC.

This clone was seen a few times. V and J are TRBV6-6 and TRBJ2-1; D may be TRBD1 (7 bases). V was pared by 3 bases and J by 4 bases, with 13 bases between. CDR3 size: 15 residues. The germline V gene has CDR1 MNHNY and CDR2 SVGAGI (reference sequence). CDR3 amino acids: CASSYSGGGYNEQFF. The CDR3 DNA is TGTGCCAGCAGTTATTCAGGGGGAGGTTACAATGAGCAGTTCTTC.

The chain uses TRBV28 and TRBJ1-1; D remains unclear. V was trimmed by 6 bases and J by 0 bases, leaving 5 bases between them. The germline gives CDR1 MDHEN, CDR2 SYDVKM. There are 12 residues in the CDR3. CDR3 DNA: TGTGCCAGCAGAGTAGTGAACACTGAAGCTTTCTTT. Translation gives CASRVVNTEAFF. The complete variable domain, with remaining parts taken from reference TRBV28 and TRBJ1-1, reads DVKVTQSSRYLVKRTGEKVFLECVQDMDHENMFWYRQDPGLGLRLIYFSYDVKMKEKGDIPEGYSVSREKKERFSLILESASTNQTSMYLCASRVVNTEAFFGQGTRLTVV.

This chain links TRBV5-1 with TRBJ2-1; 8 nucleotides line up with TRBD1. Looked up from germline, CDR1 is SGHRS and CDR2 is YFSETQ. Losses at the gene ends were 4 bases for V and 2 bases for J; bases not matched to a gene: 2. The CDR3 spans 14 residues. The CDR3 spells CASSPDRAYNEQFF. The CDR3 coding sequence is TGCGCCAGCAGCCCGGACAGGGCCTACAATGAGCAGTTCTTC.